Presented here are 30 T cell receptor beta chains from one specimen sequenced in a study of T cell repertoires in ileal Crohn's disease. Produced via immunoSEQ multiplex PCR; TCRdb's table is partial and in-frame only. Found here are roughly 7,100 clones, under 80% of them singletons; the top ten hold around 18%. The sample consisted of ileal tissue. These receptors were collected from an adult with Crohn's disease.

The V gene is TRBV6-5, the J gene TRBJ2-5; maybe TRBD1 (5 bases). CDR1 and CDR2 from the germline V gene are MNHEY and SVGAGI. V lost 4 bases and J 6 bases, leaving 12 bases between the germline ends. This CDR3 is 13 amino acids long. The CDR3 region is CASSLGREQTQYF. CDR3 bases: TGTGCCAGCAGTTTAGGCAGGGAACAGACCCAGTACTTC.

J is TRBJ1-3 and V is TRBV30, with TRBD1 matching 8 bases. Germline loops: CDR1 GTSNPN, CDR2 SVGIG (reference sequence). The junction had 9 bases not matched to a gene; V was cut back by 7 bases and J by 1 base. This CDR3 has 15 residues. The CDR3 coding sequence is TGTGCCTACCGGGACAGGTATTTTTCTGGAAACACCATATATTTT. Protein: CAYRDRYFSGNTIYF.

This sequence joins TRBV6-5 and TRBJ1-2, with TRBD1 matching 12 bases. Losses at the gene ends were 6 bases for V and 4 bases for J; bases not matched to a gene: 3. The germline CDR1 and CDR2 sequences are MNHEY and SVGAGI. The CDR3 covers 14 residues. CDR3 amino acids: CASSRGQGAYGYTF. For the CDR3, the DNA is TGTGCCAGCAGCCGGGGACAGGGGGCCTATGGCTACACCTTC.

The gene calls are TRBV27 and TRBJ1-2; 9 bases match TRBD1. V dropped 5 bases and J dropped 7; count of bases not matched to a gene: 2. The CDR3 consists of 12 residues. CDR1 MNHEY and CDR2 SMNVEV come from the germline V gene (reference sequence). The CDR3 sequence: CASSNRGLGYTF. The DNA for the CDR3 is TGTGCCAGCAGTAACAGGGGGCTTGGCTACACCTTC.

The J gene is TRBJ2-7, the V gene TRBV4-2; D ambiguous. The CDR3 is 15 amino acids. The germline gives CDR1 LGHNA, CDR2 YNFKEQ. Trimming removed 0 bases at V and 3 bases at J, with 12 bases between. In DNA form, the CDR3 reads TGTGCCAGCAGCCAAGAATACAACACCCACTACGAGCAGTACTTC. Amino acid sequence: CASSQEYNTHYEQYF.

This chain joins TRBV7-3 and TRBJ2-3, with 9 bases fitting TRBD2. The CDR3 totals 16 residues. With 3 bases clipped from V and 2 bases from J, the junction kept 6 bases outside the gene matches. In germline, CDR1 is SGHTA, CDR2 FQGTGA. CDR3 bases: TGTGCCAGCAGCTTTTATAGCGGGGGAGACACAGATACGCAGTATTTT. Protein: CASSFYSGGDTDTQYF.

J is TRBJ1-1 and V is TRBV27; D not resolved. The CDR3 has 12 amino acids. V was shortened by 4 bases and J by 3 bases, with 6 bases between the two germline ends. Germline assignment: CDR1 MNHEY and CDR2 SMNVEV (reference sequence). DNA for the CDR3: TGTGCCAGCAGTTCCCCTTACACTGAAGCTTTCTTT. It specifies CASSSPYTEAFF.

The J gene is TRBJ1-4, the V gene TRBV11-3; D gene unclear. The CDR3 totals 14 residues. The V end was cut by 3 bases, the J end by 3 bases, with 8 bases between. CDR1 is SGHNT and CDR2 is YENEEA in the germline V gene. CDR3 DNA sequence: TGTGCCAGCAGCTTGAGGGCACCTAATGAAAAACTGTTTTTT. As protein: CASSLRAPNEKLFF.

CDR3 bases: TGCAGCGTTCAAGGGGGGACTTGGGATACGCAGTATTTT. It yields the protein CSVQGGTWDTQYF. This rearrangement joins TRBV29-1 to TRBJ2-3, with D perhaps assigned TRBD1 or TRBD2 (6 bases each). CDR1 is SQVTM, CDR2 ANQGSEA, per germline. The V end lost 5 bases, the J end lost 6 bases, and 15 bases lay between the germline ends. This CDR3 is 13 amino acids long.

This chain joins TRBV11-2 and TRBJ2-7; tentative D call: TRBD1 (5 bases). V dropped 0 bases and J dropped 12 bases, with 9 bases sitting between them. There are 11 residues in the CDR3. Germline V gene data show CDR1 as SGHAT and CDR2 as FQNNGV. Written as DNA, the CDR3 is TGTGCCAGCAGCTTAGACAGGGTCATGTACTTC. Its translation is CASSLDRVMYF. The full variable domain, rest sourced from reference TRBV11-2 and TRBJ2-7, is EAGVAQSPRYKIIEKRQSVAFWCNPISGHATLYWYQQILGQGPKLLIQFQNNGVVDDSQLPKDRFSAERLKGVDSTLKIQPAKLEDSAVYLCASSLDRVMYFGPGTRLTVT.

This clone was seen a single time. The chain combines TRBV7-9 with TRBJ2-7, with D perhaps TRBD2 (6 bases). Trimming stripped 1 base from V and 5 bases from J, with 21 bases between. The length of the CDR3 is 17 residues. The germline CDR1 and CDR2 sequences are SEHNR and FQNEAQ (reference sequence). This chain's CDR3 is CASSLGPMRGRPHEQYF. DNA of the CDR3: TGTGCCAGCAGCTTAGGTCCCATGCGGGGCCGCCCTCACGAGCAGTACTTC.

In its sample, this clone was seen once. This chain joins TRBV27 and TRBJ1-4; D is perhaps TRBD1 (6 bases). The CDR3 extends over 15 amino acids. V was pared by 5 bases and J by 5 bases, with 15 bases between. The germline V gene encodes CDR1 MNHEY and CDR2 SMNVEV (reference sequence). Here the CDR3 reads CASSPLGRGNEKLFF. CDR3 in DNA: TGTGCCAGCAGTCCCCTGGGGAGGGGGAATGAAAAACTGTTTTTT.

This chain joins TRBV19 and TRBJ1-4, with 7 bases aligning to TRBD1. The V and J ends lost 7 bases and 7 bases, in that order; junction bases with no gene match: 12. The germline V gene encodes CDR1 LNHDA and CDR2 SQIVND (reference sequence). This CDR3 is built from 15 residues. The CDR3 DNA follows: TGTGCCAGTACCCAATCAGGAGGGGGCGGTGAAAAACTGTTTTTT. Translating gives CASTQSGGGGEKLFF.

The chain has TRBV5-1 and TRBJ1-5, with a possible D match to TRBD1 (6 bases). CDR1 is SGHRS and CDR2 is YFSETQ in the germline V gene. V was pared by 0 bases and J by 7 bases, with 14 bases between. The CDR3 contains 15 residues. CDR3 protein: CASSLDGGETQPQHF. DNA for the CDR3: TGCGCCAGCAGCTTGGATGGGGGCGAGACACAGCCCCAGCATTTT. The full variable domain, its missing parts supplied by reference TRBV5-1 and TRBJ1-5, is KAGVTQTPRYLIKTRGQQVTLSCSPISGHRSVSWYQQTPGQGLQFLFEYFSETQRNKGNFPGRFSGRQFSNSRSEMNVSTLELGDSALYLCASSLDGGETQPQHFGDGTRLSIL.

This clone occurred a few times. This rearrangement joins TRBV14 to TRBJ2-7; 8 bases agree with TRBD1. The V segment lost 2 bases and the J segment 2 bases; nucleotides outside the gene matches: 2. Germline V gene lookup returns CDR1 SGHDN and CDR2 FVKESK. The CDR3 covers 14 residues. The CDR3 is CASSQQTGAYEQYF. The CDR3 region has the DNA TGTGCCAGCAGCCAACAGACAGGGGCCTACGAGCAGTACTTC.

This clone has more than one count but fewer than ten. The CDR3 DNA sequence: TGTGCCAGCAGCGTCACAGGGGGGTCCGCCGAGCAGTACTTC. Protein sequence: CASSVTGGSAEQYF. The chain is built from TRBV9 and TRBJ2-7; 8 nucleotides match TRBD1. The V and J ends lost 2 bases and 6 bases, in that order; junction bases with no gene match: 7. CDR1 is SGDLS and CDR2 is YYNGEE in the germline V gene. This CDR3 spans 14 amino acids.

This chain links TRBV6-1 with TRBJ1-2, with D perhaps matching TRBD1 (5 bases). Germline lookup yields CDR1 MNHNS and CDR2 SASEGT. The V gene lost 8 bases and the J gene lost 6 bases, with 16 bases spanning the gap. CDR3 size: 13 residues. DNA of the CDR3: TGTGCCAGCGGGCGGGGCCCGGGCCATGGCTACACCTTC. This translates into CASGRGPGHGYTF.

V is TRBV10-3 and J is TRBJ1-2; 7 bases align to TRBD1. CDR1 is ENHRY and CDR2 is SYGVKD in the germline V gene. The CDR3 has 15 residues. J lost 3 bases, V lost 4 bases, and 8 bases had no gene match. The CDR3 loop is CAISVGGGADYGYTF. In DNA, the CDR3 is TGTGCCATCAGTGTAGGAGGGGGCGCGGACTATGGCTACACCTTC.

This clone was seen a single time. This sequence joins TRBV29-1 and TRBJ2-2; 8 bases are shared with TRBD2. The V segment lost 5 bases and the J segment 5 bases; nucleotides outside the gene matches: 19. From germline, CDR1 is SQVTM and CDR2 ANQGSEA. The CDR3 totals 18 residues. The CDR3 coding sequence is TGCAGCGTTCAATCGGGTAGCGGGGCCCTCCGTAGGACCGGGGAGCTGTTTTTT. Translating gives CSVQSGSGALRRTGELFF.

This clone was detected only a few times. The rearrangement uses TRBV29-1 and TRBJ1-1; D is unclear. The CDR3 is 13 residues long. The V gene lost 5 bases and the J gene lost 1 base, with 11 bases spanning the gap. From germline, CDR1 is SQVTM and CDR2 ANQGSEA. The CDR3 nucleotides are TGCAGCGTTAGTAGGAGTTCGAACACTGAAGCTTTCTTT. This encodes CSVSRSSNTEAFF.

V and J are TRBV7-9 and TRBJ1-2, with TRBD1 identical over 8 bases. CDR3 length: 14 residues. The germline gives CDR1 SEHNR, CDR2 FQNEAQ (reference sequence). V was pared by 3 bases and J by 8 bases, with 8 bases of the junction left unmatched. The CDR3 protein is CASSLPQDREGYTF. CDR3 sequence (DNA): TGTGCCAGCAGCTTGCCCCAGGACAGGGAAGGCTACACCTTC.

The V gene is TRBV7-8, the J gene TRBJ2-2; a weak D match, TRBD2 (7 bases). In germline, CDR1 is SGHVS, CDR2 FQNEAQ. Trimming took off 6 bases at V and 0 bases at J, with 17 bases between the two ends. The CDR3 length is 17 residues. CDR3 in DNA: TGTGCCAGCAGAACCAGTAGGGGGGGACCGAACACCGGGGAGCTGTTTTTT. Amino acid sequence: CASRTSRGGPNTGELFF.

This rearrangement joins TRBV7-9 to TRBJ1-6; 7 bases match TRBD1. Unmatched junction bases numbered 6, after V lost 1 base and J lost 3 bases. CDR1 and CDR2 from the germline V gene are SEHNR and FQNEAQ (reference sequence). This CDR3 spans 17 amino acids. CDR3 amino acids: CASSLGSGQNYNSPLHF. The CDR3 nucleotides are TGTGCCAGCAGCTTAGGATCGGGACAGAACTATAATTCACCCCTCCACTTT.

DNA for the CDR3: TGCAGCGTTCCCGATGGCTACACCTTC. Its protein is CSVPDGYTF. The gene calls are TRBV29-1 and TRBJ1-2; D ambiguous. CDR1 and CDR2 from the germline V gene are SQVTM and ANQGSEA. This CDR3 is built from 9 residues. V lost 5 bases and J lost 6, with 4 bases in between.

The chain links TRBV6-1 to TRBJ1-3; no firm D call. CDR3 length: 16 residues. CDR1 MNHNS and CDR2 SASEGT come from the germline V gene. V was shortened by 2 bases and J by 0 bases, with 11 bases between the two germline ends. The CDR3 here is CASSESVSVSGNTIYF. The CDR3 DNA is TGTGCCAGCAGTGAAAGTGTTTCGGTCTCTGGAAACACCATATATTTT.

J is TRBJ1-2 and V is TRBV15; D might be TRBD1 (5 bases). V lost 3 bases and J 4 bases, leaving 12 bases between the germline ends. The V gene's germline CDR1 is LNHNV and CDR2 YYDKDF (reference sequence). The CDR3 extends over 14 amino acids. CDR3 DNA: TGTGCCACCAGCAGCCATCAGGGCCGCTATGGCTACACCTTC. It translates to CATSSHQGRYGYTF.

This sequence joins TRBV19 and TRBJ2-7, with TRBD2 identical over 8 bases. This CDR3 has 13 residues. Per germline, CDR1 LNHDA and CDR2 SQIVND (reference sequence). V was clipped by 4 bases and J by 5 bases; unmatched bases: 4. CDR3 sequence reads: CASSRGLGNEQYF. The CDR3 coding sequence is TGTGCCAGTAGTAGGGGACTAGGAAACGAGCAGTACTTC.

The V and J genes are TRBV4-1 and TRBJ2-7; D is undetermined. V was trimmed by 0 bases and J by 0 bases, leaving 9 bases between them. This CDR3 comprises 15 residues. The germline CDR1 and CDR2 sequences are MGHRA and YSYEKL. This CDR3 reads CASSQDQRGSYEQYF. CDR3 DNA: TGCGCCAGCAGCCAAGATCAGAGAGGCTCCTACGAGCAGTACTTC.

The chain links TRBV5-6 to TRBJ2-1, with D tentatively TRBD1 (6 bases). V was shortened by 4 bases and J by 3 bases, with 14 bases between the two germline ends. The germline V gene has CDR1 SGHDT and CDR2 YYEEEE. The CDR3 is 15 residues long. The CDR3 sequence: CASSRRTANYNEQFF. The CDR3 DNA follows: TGTGCCAGCAGCCGACGGACAGCGAACTACAATGAGCAGTTCTTC.

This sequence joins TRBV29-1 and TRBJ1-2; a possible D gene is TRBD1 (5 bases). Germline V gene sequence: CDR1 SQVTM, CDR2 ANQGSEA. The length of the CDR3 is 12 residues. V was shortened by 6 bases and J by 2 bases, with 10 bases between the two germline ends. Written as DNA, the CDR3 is TGCAGCGTACAGGTTAACAACTATGGCTACACCTTC. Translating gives CSVQVNNYGYTF.